Below, one TCR beta chain is given with its context. Using immunoSEQ multiplex PCR, the repertoire was profiled, and TCRdb retains in-frame clones only, with some absent. Of more than 2 million clones listed, 85% to 95% are singletons. This sample is drawn from a study of shared clonotypes between healthy human individuals. Study information: Per-donor plates numbered three CD4 naive, three CD4 memory, two CD8 naive and one CD8 memory.

Terminally differentiated effector memory CD45RA+ cells were left out of the naive CD8 fraction, which was CD45RO-negative and positively selected for CCR7. Between the trimmed V and J ends, which lost 6 bases and 2 bases, there was a span of 20 bases. There are 16 residues in the CDR3. Germline CDR1 is SNHLY and CDR2 is FYNNEI. The sequencing input was naive CD8+ T cells from PBMCs. The TCR was taken from a man aged 18 to 30 in good health. Some clones in this sample may be carry-over from other donors' samples. The chain employs TRBV2 and TRBJ2-7; D not resolved. Here the CDR3 reads CASRGKWATAPYEQYF. The CDR3 region has the DNA TGTGCCAGCAGGGGCAAATGGGCCACCGCCCCCTACGAGCAGTACTTC.